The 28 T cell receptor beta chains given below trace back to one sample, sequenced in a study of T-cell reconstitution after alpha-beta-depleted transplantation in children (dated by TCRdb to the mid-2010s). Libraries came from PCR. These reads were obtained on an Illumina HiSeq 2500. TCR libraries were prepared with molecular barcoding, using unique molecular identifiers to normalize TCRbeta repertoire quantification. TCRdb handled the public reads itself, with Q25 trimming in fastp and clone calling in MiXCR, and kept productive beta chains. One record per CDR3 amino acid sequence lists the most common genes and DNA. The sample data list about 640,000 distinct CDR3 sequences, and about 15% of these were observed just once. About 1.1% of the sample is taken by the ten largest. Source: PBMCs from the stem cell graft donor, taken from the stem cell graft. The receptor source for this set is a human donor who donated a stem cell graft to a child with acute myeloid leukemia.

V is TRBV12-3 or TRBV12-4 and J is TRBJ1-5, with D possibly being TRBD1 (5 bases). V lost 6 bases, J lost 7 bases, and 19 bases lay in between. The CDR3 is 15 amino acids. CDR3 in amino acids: CASSSPRVPSQPQHF. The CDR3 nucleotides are TGTGCCAGCAGCTCCCCCAGGGTCCCAAGCCAGCCCCAGCATTTT.

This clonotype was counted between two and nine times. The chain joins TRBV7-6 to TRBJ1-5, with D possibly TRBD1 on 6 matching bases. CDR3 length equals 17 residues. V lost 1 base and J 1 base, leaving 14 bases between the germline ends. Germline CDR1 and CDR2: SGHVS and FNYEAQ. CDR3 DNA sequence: TGTGCCAGCAGCTTAGGGGGTCGGGGGCCGAGCAATCAGCCCCAGCATTTT. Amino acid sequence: CASSLGGRGPSNQPQHF.

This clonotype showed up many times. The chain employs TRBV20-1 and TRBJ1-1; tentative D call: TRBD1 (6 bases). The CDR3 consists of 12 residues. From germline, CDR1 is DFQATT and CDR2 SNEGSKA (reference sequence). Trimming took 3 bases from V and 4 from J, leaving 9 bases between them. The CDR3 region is CSARGAATEAFF. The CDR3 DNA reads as TGCAGTGCTAGGGGGGCAGCCACTGAAGCTTTCTTT.

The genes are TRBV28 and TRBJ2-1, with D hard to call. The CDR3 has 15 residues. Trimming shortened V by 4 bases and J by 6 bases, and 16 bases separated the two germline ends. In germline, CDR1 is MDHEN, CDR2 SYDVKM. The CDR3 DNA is TGTGCCAGCAGTTCCCTCTTTCCAGGTGGCAATGAGCAGTTCTTC. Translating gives CASSSLFPGGNEQFF.

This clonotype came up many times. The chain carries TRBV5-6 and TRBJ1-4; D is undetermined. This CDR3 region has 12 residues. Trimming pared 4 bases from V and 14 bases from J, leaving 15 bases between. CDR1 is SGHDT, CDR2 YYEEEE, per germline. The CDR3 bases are TGTGCCAGCAGCCGGAGCAAAAGGACGCTGTTTTTT. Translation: CASSRSKRTLFF.

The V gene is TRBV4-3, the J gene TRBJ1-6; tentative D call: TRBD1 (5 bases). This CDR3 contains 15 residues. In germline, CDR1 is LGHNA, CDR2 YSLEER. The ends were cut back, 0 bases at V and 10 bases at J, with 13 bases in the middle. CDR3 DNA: TGCGCCAGCAGCCAAGAGAGGGGTTTAAGGTCACCCCTCCACTTT. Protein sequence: CASSQERGLRSPLHF.

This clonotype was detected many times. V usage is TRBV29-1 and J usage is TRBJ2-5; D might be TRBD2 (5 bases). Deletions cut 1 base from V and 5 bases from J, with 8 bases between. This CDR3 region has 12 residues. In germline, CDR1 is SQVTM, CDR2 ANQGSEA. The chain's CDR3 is CSVEARRETQYF. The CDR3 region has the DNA TGCAGCGTTGAAGCCAGGAGGGAGACCCAGTACTTC.

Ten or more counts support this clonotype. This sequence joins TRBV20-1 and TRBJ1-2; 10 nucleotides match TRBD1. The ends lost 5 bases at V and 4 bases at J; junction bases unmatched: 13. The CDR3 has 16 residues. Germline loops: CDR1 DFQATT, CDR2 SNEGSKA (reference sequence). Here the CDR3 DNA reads TGCAGTGCTCGATTGACCGGGACAGGGGACCCCTATGGCTACACCTTC. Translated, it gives CSARLTGTGDPYGYTF.

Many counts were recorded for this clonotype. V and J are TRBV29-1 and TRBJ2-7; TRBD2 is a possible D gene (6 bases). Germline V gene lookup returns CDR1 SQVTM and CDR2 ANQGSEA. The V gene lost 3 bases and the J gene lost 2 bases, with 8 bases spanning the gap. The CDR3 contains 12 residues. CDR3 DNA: TGCAGCGTTGACGGGGGAGCCTACGAGCAGTACTTC. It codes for CSVDGGAYEQYF.

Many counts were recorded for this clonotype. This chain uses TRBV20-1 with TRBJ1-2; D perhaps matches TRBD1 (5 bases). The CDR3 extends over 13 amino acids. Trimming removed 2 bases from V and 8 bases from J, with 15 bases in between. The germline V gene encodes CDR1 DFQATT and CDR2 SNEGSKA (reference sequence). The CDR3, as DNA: TGCAGTGCTAGACCCGGGCCAGGGCACGGCTACACCTTC. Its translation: CSARPGPGHGYTF.

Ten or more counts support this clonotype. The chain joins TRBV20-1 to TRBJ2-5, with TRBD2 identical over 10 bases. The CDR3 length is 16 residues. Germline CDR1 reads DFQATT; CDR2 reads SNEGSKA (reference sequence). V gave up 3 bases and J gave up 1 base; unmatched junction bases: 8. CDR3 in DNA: TGCAGTGCTAGCCCTTTAGCGGGGGGCCTCCAAGAGACCCAGTACTTC. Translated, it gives CSASPLAGGLQETQYF.

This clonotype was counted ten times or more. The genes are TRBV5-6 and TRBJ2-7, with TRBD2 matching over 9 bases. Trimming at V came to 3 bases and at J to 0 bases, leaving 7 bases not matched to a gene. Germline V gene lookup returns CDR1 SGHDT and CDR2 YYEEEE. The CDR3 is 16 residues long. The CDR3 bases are TGTGCCAGCAGCTCGGTACGACTAGCGGACTCCTACGAGCAGTACTTC. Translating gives CASSSVRLADSYEQYF. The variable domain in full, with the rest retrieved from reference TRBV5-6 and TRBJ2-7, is DAGVTQSPTHLIKTRGQQVTLRCSPKSGHDTVSWYQQALGQGPQFIFQYYEEEERQRGNFPDRFSGHQFPNYSSELNVNALLLGDSALYLCASSSVRLADSYEQYFGPGTRLTVT.

CDR3 nucleotide sequence: TGTGCCAGCAGCTTAGGGTTCCCTAGCGGCTACTACAATGAGCAGTTCTTC. It yields the protein CASSLGFPSGYYNEQFF. The chain couples TRBV7-2 to TRBJ2-1; TRBD2 matches at 7 bases. Germline V gene data show CDR1 as SGHTA and CDR2 as FQGNSA. The CDR3 extends over 17 amino acids. V was pared by 1 base and J by 3 bases, with 9 bases of the junction left unmatched. Full variable domain (rest looked up from reference TRBV7-2 and TRBJ2-1): GAGVSQSPSNKVTEKGKDVELRCDPISGHTALYWYRQSLGQGLEFLIYFQGNSAPDKSGLPSDRFSAERTGGSVSTLTIQRTQQEDSAVYLCASSLGFPSGYYNEQFFGPGTRLTVL.

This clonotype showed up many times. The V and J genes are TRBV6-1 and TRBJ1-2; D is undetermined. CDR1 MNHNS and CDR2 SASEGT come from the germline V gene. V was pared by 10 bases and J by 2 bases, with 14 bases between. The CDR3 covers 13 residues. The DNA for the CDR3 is TGTGCCACCCTTTGGCCGGGGAACTATGGCTACACCTTC. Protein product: CATLWPGNYGYTF.

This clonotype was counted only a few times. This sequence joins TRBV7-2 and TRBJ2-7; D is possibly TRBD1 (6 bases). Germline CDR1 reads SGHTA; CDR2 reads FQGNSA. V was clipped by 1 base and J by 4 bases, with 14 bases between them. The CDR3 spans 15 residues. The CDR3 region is CASSLEWGRLYEQYV. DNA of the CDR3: TGTGCCAGCAGCTTAGAGTGGGGGCGCCTTTACGAGCAGTACGTC.

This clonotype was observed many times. CDR3 sequence reads: CASSWQLAGGPHNEQFF. The CDR3 nucleotides are TGTGCCAGCAGCTGGCAGCTAGCGGGGGGGCCCCACAATGAGCAGTTCTTC. The genes are TRBV5-6 and TRBJ2-1, with 12 bases identical to TRBD2. Looked up from germline, CDR1 is SGHDT and CDR2 is YYEEEE. The CDR3 is made up of 17 amino acids. The J segment lost 5 bases and the V segment lost 3 bases, leaving 9 bases of the junction unmatched. The variable domain in full, completed from reference TRBV5-6 and TRBJ2-1, reads DAGVTQSPTHLIKTRGQQVTLRCSPKSGHDTVSWYQQALGQGPQFIFQYYEEEERQRGNFPDRFSGHQFPNYSSELNVNALLLGDSALYLCASSWQLAGGPHNEQFFGPGTRLTVL.

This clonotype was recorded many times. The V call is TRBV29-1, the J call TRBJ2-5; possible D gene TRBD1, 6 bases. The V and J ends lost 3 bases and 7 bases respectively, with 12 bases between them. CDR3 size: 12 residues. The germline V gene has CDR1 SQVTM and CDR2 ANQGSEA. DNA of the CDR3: TGCAGCGTTGAGAGGGGGACGGGGACCCAGTACTTC. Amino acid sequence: CSVERGTGTQYF.

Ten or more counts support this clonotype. CDR3 DNA sequence: TGCAGCACAAGACTAGCGGGGGCCTACAATGAGCAGTTCTTC. The encoded protein is CSTRLAGAYNEQFF. The chain joins TRBV29-1 to TRBJ2-1; the match to TRBD2 covers 12 bases. Germline CDR1 reads SQVTM; CDR2 reads ANQGSEA. J gave up 2 bases and V 8 bases, and 4 bases lay outside the gene matches. The CDR3 covers 14 residues.

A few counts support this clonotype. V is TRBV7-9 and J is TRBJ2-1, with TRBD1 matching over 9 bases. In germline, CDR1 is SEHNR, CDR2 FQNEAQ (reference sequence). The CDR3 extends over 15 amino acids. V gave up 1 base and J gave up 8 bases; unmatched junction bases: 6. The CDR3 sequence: CASSLVTGGGDEQFF. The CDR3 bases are TGTGCCAGCAGCTTAGTGACAGGGGGAGGGGATGAGCAGTTCTTC.

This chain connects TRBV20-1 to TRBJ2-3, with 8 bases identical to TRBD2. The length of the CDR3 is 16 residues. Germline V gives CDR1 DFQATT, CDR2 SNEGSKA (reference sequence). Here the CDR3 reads CSRTTRRGGSTDTQYF. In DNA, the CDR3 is TGCAGCAGAACTACTAGACGGGGGGGGAGCACAGATACGCAGTATTTT.

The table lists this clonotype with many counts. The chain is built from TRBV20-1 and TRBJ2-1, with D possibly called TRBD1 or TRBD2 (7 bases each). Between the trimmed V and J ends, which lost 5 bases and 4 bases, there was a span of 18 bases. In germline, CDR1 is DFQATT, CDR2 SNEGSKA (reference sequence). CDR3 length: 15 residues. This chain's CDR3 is CSAYRGGGNYNEQFF. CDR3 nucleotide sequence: TGCAGTGCTTACCGGGGAGGGGGCAATTACAATGAGCAGTTCTTC.

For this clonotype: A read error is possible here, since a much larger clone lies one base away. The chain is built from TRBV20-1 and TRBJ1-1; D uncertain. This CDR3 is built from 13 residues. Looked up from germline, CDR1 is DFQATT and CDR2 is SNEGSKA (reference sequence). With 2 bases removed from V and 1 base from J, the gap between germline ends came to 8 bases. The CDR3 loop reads CSARSVTNTEAFF. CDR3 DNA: TGCAGTGCTAGATCGGTGACGAACACTGAAGCTTTCTTT.

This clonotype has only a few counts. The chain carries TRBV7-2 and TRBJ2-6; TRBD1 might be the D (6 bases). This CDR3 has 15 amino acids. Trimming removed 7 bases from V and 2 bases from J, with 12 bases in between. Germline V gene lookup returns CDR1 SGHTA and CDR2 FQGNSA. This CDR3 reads CASTRKGAGANVLTF. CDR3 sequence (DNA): TGTGCCAGCACTAGAAAGGGGGCTGGGGCCAACGTCCTGACTTTC.

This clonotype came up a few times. The CDR3 loop reads CASSLISGTIYF. In DNA, the CDR3 is TGTGCCAGCAGCTTGATCAGCGGCACCATATATTTT. This chain joins TRBV7-9 and TRBJ1-3; no firm D call. Germline loops: CDR1 SEHNR, CDR2 FQNEAQ (reference sequence). There are 12 residues in the CDR3. With 3 bases removed from V and 9 bases from J, the gap between germline ends came to 9 bases.

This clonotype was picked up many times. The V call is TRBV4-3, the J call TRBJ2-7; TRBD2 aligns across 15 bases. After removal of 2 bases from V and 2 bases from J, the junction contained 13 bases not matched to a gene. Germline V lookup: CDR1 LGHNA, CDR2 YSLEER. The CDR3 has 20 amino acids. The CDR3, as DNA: TGCGCCAGCAGCCAAAAGGCAAGGACTAGCGGGGGGGCGCCACCCTACGAGCAGTACTTC. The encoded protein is CASSQKARTSGGAPPYEQYF.

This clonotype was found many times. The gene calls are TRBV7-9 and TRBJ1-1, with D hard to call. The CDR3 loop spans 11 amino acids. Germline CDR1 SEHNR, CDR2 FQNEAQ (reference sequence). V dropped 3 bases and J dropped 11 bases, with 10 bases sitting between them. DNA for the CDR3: TGTGCCAGCAGCTTGGGGAATGGGGCTTTCTTT. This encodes CASSLGNGAFF.

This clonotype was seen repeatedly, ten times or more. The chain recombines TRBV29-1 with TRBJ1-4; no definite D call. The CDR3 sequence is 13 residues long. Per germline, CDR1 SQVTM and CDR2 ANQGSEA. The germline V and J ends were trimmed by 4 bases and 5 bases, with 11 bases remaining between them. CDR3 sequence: CSVGRAANEKLFF. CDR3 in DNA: TGCAGCGTTGGAAGGGCGGCGAATGAAAAACTGTTTTTT.

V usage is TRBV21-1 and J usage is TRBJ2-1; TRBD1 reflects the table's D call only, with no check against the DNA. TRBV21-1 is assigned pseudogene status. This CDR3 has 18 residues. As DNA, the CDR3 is TGTGCCAGCAGCAAAGCCCCGTACAGGACAGGGGGCTTGAATGAGCAGTTCTTC. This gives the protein CASSKAPYRTGGLNEQFF.